The 12 T cell receptor beta chains listed next were all sequenced from one sample in a study of blood T cell repertoires in COVID-19. The method was immunoSEQ multiplex PCR; TCRdb's version includes in-frame clones alone and lacks a portion of them. The repertoire holds around 180,000 clones, with about 85% as singletons. The sequenced material came from peripheral blood. The receptors were gathered from a man older than 75 with COVID-19, enrolled during active disease.

The gene calls are TRBV6-6 and TRBJ2-7, with 7 bases identical to TRBD1. The ends lost 4 bases at V and 3 bases at J; junction bases unmatched: 6. The CDR3 has 14 residues. Germline assignment: CDR1 MNHNY and CDR2 SVGAGI (reference sequence). CDR3 residues: CASSSRDRSYEQYF. The CDR3 DNA is TGTGCCAGCAGTTCGAGGGACAGAAGCTACGAGCAGTACTTC.

The chain recombines TRBV6-5 with TRBJ1-3; D is ambiguous. This CDR3 is 14 amino acids long. The V gene's germline CDR1 is MNHEY and CDR2 SVGAGI. Trimming stripped 4 bases from V and 0 bases from J, with 7 bases between. This CDR3 reads CASSSTDSGNTIYF. The CDR3 nucleotides read TGTGCCAGCAGTTCAACAGACTCTGGAAACACCATATATTTT.

This clone turned up a few times. The chain combines TRBV6-2 or TRBV6-3 with TRBJ2-2; the match to TRBD2 covers 8 bases. The trim removed 6 bases at V and 0 bases at J, leaving 6 bases unmatched. The CDR3 runs 16 residues. The germline V gene encodes CDR1 MNHEY and CDR2 SVGEGT. CDR3 nucleotide sequence: TGTGCCAGCAGCCCCCCGGGGGGGTCGAACACCGGGGAGCTGTTTTTT. It translates to CASSPPGGSNTGELFF.

This clone has a single count. The V and J genes are TRBV9 and TRBJ2-2; D gene unclear. Looked up from germline, CDR1 is SGDLS and CDR2 is YYNGEE. The CDR3 spans 15 residues. V gave up 0 bases and J gave up 0 bases, with 6 bases separating them. The CDR3 loop reads CASSVDPANTGELFF. The CDR3 bases are TGTGCCAGCAGCGTAGACCCGGCGAACACCGGGGAGCTGTTTTTT.

This CDR3 is CASSLNLPNTEAFF. The DNA of the CDR3 is TGTGCCAGCAGCTTGAACCTACCGAACACTGAAGCTTTCTTT. The J gene is TRBJ1-1, the V gene TRBV5-5; D unresolved. V lost 1 base and J 1 base, leaving 8 bases between the germline ends. CDR3 length: 14 residues. Looked up from germline, CDR1 is SGHKS and CDR2 is YYEKEE (reference sequence).

The rearrangement links TRBV9 to TRBJ1-1; D possibly corresponds to TRBD1 (5 bases). Trimming shortened V by 7 bases and J by 6 bases, and 16 bases separated the two germline ends. The CDR3 spans 13 residues. The germline V gene encodes CDR1 SGDLS and CDR2 YYNGEE. This CDR3 reads CASSRVGGSEAFF. CDR3 nucleotides: TGTGCCAGCTCCCGGGTGGGGGGATCTGAAGCTTTCTTT. The complete variable domain, with remaining parts taken from reference TRBV9 and TRBJ1-1, reads DSGVTQTPKHLITATGQRVTLRCSPRSGDLSVYWYQQSLDQGLQFLIQYYNGEERAKGNILERFSAQQFPDLHSELNLSSLELGDSALYFCASSRVGGSEAFFGQGTRLTVV.

The chain combines TRBV10-1 with TRBJ1-1, with 7 bases that match TRBD1. CDR1 and CDR2 (germline): WNHNN, SYGVQD (reference sequence). This CDR3 is built from 14 residues. The V segment lost 4 bases and the J segment 4 bases; nucleotides outside the gene matches: 6. This CDR3 reads CASSANRGITEAFF. In DNA, the CDR3 is TGCGCCAGCAGTGCCAACAGGGGTATCACTGAAGCTTTCTTT.

The chain employs TRBV15 and TRBJ1-4, with D hard to call. This CDR3 is built from 12 residues. CDR1 is LNHNV and CDR2 is YYDKDF in the germline V gene (reference sequence). V lost 3 bases to trimming and J lost 5 bases, with 4 bases between them. CDR3 DNA: TGTGCCACCAGCAGGAGGAATGAAAAACTGTTTTTT. This codes for CATSRRNEKLFF. The whole variable domain, filled in from reference TRBV15 and TRBJ1-4, reads DAMVIQNPRYQVTQFGKPVTLSCSQTLNHNVMYWYQQKSSQAPKLLFHYYDKDFNNEADTPDNFQSRRPNTSFCFLDIRSPGLGDTAMYLCATSRRNEKLFFGSGTQLSVL.

The J gene is TRBJ1-1, the V gene TRBV29-1; 8 nucleotides agree with TRBD1. V was pared by 6 bases and J by 7 bases, with 7 bases of the junction left unmatched. This CDR3 is 12 amino acids long. CDR1 and CDR2 from the germline V gene are SQVTM and ANQGSEA. In DNA, the CDR3 is TGCAGCGTACCTACAGGGGGTGGTGAAGCTTTCTTT. This sequence encodes CSVPTGGGEAFF.

The V call is TRBV5-1, the J call TRBJ1-6; tentative D call: TRBD1 (5 bases). V shed 0 bases and J shed 7 bases, with 8 bases lying between them. The length of the CDR3 is 14 residues. The germline V gene has CDR1 SGHRS and CDR2 YFSETQ. The CDR3 is CASSLGAGNSPLHF. DNA of the CDR3: TGCGCCAGCAGCTTGGGAGCAGGGAATTCACCCCTCCACTTT.

This clone was observed once. The chain employs TRBV12-5 and TRBJ1-5, with TRBD1 matching 12 bases. Germline V gene sequence: CDR1 LGHNT, CDR2 FRNRAP. This CDR3 is 16 amino acids long. V dropped 3 bases and J dropped 7; count of bases not matched to a gene: 7. This CDR3 reads CASGLGGQGARQPQHF. The CDR3 DNA sequence: TGTGCTAGTGGTTTAGGGGGACAGGGGGCGAGGCAGCCCCAGCATTTT.

The V call is TRBV19, the J call TRBJ1-4; 12 positions agree with TRBD1. The V and J ends lost 5 bases and 6 bases, in that order; junction bases with no gene match: 7. This CDR3 is built from 16 residues. Germline V gives CDR1 LNHDA, CDR2 SQIVND (reference sequence). DNA of the CDR3: TGTGCCAGTAGTGCGGGACAGGGGGCCGGCGATGAAAAACTGTTTTTT. As protein: CASSAGQGAGDEKLFF.